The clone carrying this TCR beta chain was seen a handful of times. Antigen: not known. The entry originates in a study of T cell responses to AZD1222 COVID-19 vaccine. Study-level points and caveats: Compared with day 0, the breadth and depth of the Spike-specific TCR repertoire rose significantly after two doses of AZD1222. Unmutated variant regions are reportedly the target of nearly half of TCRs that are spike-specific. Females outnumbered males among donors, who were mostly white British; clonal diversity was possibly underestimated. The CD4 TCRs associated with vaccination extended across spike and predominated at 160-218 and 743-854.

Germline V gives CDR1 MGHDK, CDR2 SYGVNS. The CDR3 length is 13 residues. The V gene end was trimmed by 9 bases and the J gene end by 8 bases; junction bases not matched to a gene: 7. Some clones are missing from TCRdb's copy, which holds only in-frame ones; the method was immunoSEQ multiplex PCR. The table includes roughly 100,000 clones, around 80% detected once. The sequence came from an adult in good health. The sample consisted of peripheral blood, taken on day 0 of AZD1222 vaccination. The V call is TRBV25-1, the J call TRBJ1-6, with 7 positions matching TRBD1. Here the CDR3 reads CASRQGGDSPLHF. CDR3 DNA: TGTGCCAGTCGACAGGGAGGCGATTCACCCCTCCACTTT. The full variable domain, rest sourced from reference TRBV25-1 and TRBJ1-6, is EADIYQTPRYLVIGTGKKITLECSQTMGHDKMYWYQQDPGMELHLIHYSYGVNSTEKGDLSSESTVSRIRTEHFPLTLESARPSHTSQYLCASRQGGDSPLHFGNGTRLTVT.